Listed below are T cell receptor beta chains from one sample, sequenced in a study of vaccination and CD4 T cells after COVID-19. TCRdb re-called the PCR reads through MiXCR, storing one row per CDR3 protein. The table includes approximately 19,000 distinct CDR3 sequences, about 77% detected once. These receptors are not linked to any known antigen. Sequencing used CD4+ T cells from blood, cultured in vitro, obtained after SARS-CoV-2 vaccination. These receptors were collected from a human donor who received a COVID-19 vaccine. CDR3s leave out the opening cysteine and the closing phenylalanine or tryptophan.

V gene,CDR3 protein
TRBV20-1,SARWGTAGPEAF
TRBV7-2,ASSPEKGAIYSPLH
TRBV19,ASSPGEVIRSTDTQY
TRBV19,ASSRRQGNSPLH
TRBV20-1,SARRTVGYGYT
TRBV20-1,SAVDGSSGNTIY
TRBV6-5,ASSYSGAMQY
TRBV20-1,SARGETGNTIY
TRBV21-1,ASRGNGYT
TRBV14,ASSWTNQETQY
TRBV7-2,ASSLREGSYGYT
TRBV5-4,ASSLEGVGTEAF
TRBV20-1,SARVASGDARSKYNEQF
TRBV7-9,ASSLGTNTEAF
TRBV7-2,ASSFRQTPNYGYT
TRBV30,AWSVQQGVKTQY
TRBV20-1,SARDLAGDQPQH
TRBV5-1,ASSLTGYTEAF
TRBV20-1,SARDQVAGYNEQF
TRBV4-1,ASSLVGDRTDTQY
TRBV7-9,ASSYGQGRNYGYT
TRBV6-1,ASSAQRNSNQPQH
TRBV20-1,SATGTSGGAGDTQY
TRBV2,ATLARDRGHEQY
TRBV2,ASSVSPVAEAF
TRBV7-2,ASSSWTSGGEETQY
TRBV24-1,ATSDKSPLGPSSGANVLT
TRBV20-1,SARDLKGWDTEAF
TRBV6-1,ASSEAILAGVETQY
TRBV12-3/TRBV12-4,ASSRTGPGGNTIY
TRBV20-1,SASKGVMGDTQY
TRBV24-1,ATSDLAGETQY
TRBV18,ASSPRRAAEETQY
TRBV19,ALRFLGTGDGYT
TRBV7-8,ASSFRDRGFSGYGYT